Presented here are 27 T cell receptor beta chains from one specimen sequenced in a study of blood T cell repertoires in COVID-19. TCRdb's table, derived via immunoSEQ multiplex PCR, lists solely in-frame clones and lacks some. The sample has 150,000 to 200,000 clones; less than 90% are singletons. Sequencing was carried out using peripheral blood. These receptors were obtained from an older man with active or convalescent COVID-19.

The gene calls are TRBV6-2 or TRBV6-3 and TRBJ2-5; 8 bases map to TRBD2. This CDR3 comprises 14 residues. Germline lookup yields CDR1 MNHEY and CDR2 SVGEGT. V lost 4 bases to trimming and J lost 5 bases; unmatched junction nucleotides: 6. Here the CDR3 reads CASSSRLASETQYF. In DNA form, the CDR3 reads TGTGCCAGCAGTTCACGACTAGCGTCGGAGACCCAGTACTTC.

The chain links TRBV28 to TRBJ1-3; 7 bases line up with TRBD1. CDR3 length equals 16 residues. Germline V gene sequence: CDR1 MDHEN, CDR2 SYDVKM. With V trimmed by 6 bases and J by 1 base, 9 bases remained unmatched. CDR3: CASRPGQMNSGNTIYF. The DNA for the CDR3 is TGTGCCAGCAGACCGGGACAGATGAATTCTGGAAACACCATATATTTT.

CDR3 amino acids: CATSSADILIGGYTF. The CDR3 nucleotides read TGTGCCACCAGTTCCGCCGACATACTTATAGGCGGCTACACCTTC. The chain joins TRBV15 to TRBJ1-2; D unclear. Trimming removed 6 bases at V and 8 bases at J, with 22 bases between. The germline V gene encodes CDR1 LNHNV and CDR2 YYDKDF (reference sequence). This CDR3 region has 15 residues.

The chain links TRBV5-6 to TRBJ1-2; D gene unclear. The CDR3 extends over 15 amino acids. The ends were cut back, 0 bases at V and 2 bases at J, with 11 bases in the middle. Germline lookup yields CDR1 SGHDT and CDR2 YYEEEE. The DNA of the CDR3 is TGTGCCAGCAGCTTGGGCGGGGAATCCAACTATGGCTACACCTTC. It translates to CASSLGGESNYGYTF.

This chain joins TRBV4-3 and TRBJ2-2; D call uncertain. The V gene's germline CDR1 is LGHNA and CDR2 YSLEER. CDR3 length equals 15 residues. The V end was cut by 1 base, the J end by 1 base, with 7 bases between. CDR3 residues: CASSQASRNTGELFF. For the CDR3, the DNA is TGCGCCAGCAGCCAAGCCTCTCGGAACACCGGGGAGCTGTTTTTT.

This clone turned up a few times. DNA for the CDR3: TGTGCCAGCAATAGGGAGAATAGCAATCAGCCCCAGCATTTT. This sequence encodes CASNRENSNQPQHF. The chain employs TRBV2 and TRBJ1-5; D is unclear. V was cut by 7 bases and J by 0 bases, with 10 bases left in between. Germline values: CDR1 SNHLY, CDR2 FYNNEI. This CDR3 has 14 residues.

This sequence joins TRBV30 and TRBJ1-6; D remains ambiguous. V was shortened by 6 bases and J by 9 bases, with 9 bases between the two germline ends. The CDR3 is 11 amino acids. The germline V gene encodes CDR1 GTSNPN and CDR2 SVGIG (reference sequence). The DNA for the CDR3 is TGTGCCTGCCTAGGCGGTTCACCCCTCCACTTT. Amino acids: CACLGGSPLHF.

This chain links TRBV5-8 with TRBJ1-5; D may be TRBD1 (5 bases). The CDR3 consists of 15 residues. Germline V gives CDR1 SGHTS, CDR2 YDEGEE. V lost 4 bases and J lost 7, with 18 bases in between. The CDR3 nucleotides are TGTGCCAGCAGCAGCGGGACCTCGTACCAACAGCCCCAGCATTTT. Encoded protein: CASSSGTSYQQPQHF. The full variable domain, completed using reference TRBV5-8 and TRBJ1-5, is EAGVTQSPTHLIKTRGQQATLRCSPISGHTSVYWYQQALGLGLQFLLWYDEGEERNRGNFPPRFSGRQFPNYSSELNVNALELEDSALYLCASSSGTSYQQPQHFGDGTRLSIL.

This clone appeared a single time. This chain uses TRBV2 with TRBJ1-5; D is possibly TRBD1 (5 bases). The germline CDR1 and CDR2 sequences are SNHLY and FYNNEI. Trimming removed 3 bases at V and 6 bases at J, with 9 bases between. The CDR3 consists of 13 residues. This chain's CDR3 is CASSDGGTQPQHF. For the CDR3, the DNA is TGTGCCAGCAGTGACGGAGGGACTCAGCCCCAGCATTTT.

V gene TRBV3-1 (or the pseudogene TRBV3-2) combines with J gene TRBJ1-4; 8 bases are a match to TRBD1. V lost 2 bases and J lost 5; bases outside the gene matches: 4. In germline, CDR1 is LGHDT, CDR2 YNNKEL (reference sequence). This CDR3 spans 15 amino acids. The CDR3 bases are TGTGCCAGCAGCCAAACGGACAGGGAAAATGAAAAACTGTTTTTT. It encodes CASSQTDRENEKLFF.

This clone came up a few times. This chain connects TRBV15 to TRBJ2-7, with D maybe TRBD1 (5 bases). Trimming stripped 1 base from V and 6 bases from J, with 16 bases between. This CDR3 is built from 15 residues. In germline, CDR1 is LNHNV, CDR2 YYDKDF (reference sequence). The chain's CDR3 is CATSRGAGPLREQYF. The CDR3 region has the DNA TGTGCCACCAGCAGAGGGGCAGGGCCTCTACGCGAGCAGTACTTC.

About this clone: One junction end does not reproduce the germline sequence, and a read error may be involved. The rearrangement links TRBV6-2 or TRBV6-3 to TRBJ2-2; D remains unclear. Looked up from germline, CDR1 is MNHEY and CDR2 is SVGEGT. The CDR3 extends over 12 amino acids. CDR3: CASSFVTGELFF. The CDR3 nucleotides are TGTGCCAGTAGTTTCGTCACCGGGGAGCTGTTTTTT.

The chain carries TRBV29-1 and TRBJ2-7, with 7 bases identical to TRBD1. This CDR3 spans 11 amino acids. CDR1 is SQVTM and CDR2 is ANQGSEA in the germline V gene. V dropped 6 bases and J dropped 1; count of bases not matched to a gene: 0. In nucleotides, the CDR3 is TGCAGCGTGGGACAGTCCTACGAGCAGTACTTC. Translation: CSVGQSYEQYF.

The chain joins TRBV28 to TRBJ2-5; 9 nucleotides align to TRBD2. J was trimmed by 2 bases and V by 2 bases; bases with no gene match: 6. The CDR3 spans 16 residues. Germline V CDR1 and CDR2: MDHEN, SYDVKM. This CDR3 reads CASSLRLAGPQETQYF. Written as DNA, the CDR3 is TGTGCCAGCAGTTTAAGGCTAGCGGGGCCTCAAGAGACCCAGTACTTC. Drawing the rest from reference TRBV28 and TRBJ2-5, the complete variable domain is DVKVTQSSRYLVKRTGEKVFLECVQDMDHENMFWYRQDPGLGLRLIYFSYDVKMKEKGDIPEGYSVSREKKERFSLILESASTNQTSMYLCASSLRLAGPQETQYFGPGTRLLVL.

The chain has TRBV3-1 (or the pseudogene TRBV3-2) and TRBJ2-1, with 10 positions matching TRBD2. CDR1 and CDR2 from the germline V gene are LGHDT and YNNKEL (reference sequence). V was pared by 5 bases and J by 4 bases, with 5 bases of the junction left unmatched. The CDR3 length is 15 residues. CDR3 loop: CASSSGLAVYNEQFF. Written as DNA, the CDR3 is TGTGCCAGCAGCTCAGGACTAGCGGTTTACAATGAGCAGTTCTTC.

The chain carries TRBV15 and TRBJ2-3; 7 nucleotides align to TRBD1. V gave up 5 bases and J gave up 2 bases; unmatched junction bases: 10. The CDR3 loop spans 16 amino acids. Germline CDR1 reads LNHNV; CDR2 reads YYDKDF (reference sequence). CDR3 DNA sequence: TGTGCCACCAGCGGTCCCGGGACAGCTCCCACAGATACGCAGTATTTT. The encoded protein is CATSGPGTAPTDTQYF. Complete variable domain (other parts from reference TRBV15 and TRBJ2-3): DAMVIQNPRYQVTQFGKPVTLSCSQTLNHNVMYWYQQKSSQAPKLLFHYYDKDFNNEADTPDNFQSRRPNTSFCFLDIRSPGLGDTAMYLCATSGPGTAPTDTQYFGPGTRLTVL.

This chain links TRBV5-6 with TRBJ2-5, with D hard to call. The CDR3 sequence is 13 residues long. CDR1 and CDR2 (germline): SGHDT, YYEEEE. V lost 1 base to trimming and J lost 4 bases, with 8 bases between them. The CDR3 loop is CASSLYGRETQYF. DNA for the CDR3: TGTGCCAGCAGCTTGTATGGGCGAGAGACCCAGTACTTC.

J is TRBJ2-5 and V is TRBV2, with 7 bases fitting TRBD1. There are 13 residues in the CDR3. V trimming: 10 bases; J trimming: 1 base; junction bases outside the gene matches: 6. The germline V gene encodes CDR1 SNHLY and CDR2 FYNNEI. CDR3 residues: CATHRGPQETQYF. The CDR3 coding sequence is TGTGCCACACACAGGGGACCCCAAGAGACCCAGTACTTC.

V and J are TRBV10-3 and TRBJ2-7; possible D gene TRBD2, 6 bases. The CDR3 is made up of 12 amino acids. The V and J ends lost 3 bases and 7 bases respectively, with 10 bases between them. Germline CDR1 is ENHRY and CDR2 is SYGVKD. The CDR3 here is CAISDPGGEQYF. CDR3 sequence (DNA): TGTGCCATCAGTGACCCCGGGGGTGAGCAGTACTTC.

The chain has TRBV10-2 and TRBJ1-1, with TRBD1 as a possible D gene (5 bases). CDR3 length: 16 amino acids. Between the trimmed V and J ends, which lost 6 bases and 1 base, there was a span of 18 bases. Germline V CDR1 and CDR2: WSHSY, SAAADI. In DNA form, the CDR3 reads TGCGCCAGCAGCCACTCTCTTGGCAGGGAGAACACTGAAGCTTTCTTT. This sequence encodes CASSHSLGRENTEAFF.

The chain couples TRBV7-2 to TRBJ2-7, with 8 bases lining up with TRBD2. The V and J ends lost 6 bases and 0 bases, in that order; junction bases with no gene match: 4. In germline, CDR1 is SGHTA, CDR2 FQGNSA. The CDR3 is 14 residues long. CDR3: CASRSGGSSYEQYF. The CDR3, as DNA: TGTGCCAGCAGGTCGGGGGGGAGCTCCTACGAGCAGTACTTC.

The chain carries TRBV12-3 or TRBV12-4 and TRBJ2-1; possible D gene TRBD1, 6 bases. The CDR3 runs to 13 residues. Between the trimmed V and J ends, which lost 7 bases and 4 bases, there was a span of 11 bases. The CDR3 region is CASIRQEYNEQFF. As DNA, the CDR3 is TGTGCCAGCATCCGACAGGAATACAATGAGCAGTTCTTC.

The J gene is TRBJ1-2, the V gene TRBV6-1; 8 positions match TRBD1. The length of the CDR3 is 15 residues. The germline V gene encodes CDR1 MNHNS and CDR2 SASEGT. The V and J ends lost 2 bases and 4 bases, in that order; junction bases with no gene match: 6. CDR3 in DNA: TGTGCCAGCAGTGAATTGTTCGGGACAGGCTATGGCTACACCTTC. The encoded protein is CASSELFGTGYGYTF.

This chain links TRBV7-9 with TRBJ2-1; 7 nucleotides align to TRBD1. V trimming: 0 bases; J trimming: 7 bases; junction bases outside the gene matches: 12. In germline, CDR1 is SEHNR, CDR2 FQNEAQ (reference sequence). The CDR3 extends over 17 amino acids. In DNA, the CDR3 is TGTGCCAGCAGCTTAGCCTTAACAGGGGCTATGCGGAATGAGCAGTTCTTC. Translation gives CASSLALTGAMRNEQFF. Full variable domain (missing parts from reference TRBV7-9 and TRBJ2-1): DTGVSQNPRHKITKRGQNVTFRCDPISEHNRLYWYRQTLGQGPEFLTYFQNEAQLEKSRLLSDRFSAERPKGSFSTLEIQRTEQGDSAMYLCASSLALTGAMRNEQFFGPGTRLTVL.

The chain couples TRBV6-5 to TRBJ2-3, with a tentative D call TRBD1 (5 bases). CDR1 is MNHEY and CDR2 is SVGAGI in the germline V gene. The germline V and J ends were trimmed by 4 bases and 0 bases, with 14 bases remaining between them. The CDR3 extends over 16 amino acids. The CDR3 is CASSFPLTASTDTQYF. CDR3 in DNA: TGTGCCAGCAGTTTCCCCTTGACAGCTAGCACAGATACGCAGTATTTT.

The DNA for the CDR3 is TGTGCCAGCTCACCGGGCGCAGATACGCAGTATTTT. This codes for CASSPGADTQYF. This chain links TRBV18 with TRBJ2-3; no reliable D call. V gave up 3 bases and J gave up 4 bases, with 5 bases separating them. The CDR3 is made up of 12 amino acids. Germline values: CDR1 KGHSH, CDR2 LQKENI.

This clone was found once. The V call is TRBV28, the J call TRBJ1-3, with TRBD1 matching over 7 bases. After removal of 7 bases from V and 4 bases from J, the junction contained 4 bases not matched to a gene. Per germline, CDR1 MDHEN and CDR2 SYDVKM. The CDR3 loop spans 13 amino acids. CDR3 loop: CASKGTAGNTIYF. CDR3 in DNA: TGTGCCAGCAAAGGGACAGCGGGAAACACCATATATTTT.